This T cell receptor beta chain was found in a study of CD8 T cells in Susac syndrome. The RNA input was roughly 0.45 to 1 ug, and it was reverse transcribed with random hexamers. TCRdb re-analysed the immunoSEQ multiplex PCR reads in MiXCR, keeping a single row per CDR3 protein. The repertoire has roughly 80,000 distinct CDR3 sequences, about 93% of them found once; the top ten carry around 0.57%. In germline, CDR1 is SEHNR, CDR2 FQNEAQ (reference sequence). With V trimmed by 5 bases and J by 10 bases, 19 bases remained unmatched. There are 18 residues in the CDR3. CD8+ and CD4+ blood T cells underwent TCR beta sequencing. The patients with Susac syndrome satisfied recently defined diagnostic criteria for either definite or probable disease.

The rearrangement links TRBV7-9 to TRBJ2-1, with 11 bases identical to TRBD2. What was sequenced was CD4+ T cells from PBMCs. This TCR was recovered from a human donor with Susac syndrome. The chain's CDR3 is CASSPRGAALAGVEEQFF. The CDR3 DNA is TGTGCCAGCAGCCCTAGGGGTGCGGCACTAGCGGGAGTGGAGGAGCAGTTCTTC.